The TCR beta chain under discussion was sequenced for a study of T cell responses to AZD1222 COVID-19 vaccine. Study results and limitations: Unmutated variant regions are reportedly the target of nearly half of TCRs that are spike-specific. Researchers report vaccine-associated CD4 TCRs spanning spike, with dominance at 160-218 and 743-854.

Data came from immunoSEQ multiplex PCR; TCRdb stores just in-frame clones and leaves some out. The sample consists of approximately 100,000 clones, around 92% of them appearing once. As regards this clone: Its antigen is not known.

Germline CDR1 is WNHNN and CDR2 is SYGVQD (reference sequence). V lost 4 bases and J lost 6, with 7 bases in between. The CDR3 is made up of 13 amino acids. The chain employs TRBV10-1 and TRBJ1-6; TRBD1 might be the D (5 bases). The starting material was peripheral blood, obtained on day 0 of AZD1222 vaccination. The sequence derives from an adult in good health. CDR3 in amino acids: CASSGQPNSPLHF. Written as DNA, the CDR3 is TGCGCCAGCAGTGGACAGCCTAATTCACCCCTCCACTTT.